This TCR beta chain was identified during a study of T cell responses to AZD1222 COVID-19 vaccine. The assay was immunoSEQ multiplex PCR, and TCRdb's table has in-frame clones only and misses some. The data hold 84,000 or so clones, with 90% observed a single time. The sample here was peripheral blood, taken 28 days after the second AZD1222 dose. This clonotype was sampled from an adult who received the AZD1222 COVID-19 vaccine.

The CDR3 sequence: CASSYPPQGPFEQFF. In DNA form, the CDR3 reads TGTGCCAGCAGCTATCCCCCCCAGGGGCCGTTTGAGCAGTTCTTC. This chain joins TRBV7-3 and TRBJ2-1, with D possibly TRBD1 on 6 matching bases. Germline CDR1 and CDR2: SGHTA and FQGTGA. The CDR3 contains 15 residues. V was trimmed by 4 bases and J by 9 bases, leaving 19 bases between them.